The 12 T cell receptor beta chains below come from one sample, sequenced in a study of immune characterization of retroperitoneal liposarcoma. Each CDR3 protein gets one entry after TCRdb re-called the PCR reads with MiXCR. The top ten clones hold roughly 8.5% of a sample with approximately 9,800 distinct CDR3 sequences, roughly 25% of them seen once. The sequenced sample consisted of tumor tissue. These receptors all stem from a female donor with retroperitoneal liposarcoma.

This clonotype ranks as medium-sized (0.01 to 0.1%). The rearrangement uses TRBV7-2 and TRBJ2-1; 13 nucleotides line up with TRBD2. The DNA end is more similar to TRBJ2-7, so the J call may be wrong. Germline loops: CDR1 SGHTA, CDR2 FQGNSA. The CDR3 spans 14 residues. The CDR3 bases are TGTGCCAGCAGCCTGGGACTAGCGGGGATCGAGCAGTACTTC. It is translated as CASSLGLAGIEQYF.

This clonotype is a singleton in its sample. This sequence joins TRBV6-1 and TRBJ2-1; 8 positions match TRBD1. The J call may not be correct, given that the DNA end is closer to TRBJ2-5. Germline values: CDR1 MNHNS, CDR2 SASEGT. The CDR3 loop spans 15 amino acids. CDR3 residues: CASSETGGTYETQYF. The CDR3 nucleotides are TGTGCCAGCAGTGAAACAGGGGGGACCTACGAGACCCAGTACTTC.

In this sample, this clonotype turned up many times. The chain carries TRBV11-2 and TRBJ2-5; 8 nucleotides align to TRBD1. V shed 5 bases and J 11 bases; nucleotides not matched to a gene: 19. CDR3 length: 16 amino acids. Germline CDR1 and CDR2: SGHAT and FQNNGV. The CDR3 protein is CASSPSGTGRGNEQYF. CDR3 nucleotide sequence: TGTGCCAGCAGCCCGTCCGGGACAGGAAGGGGGAATGAGCAGTACTTC.

This clonotype is labeled medium-sized. This chain connects TRBV7-2 to TRBJ2-1; TRBD2 might be the D (5 bases). V lost 5 bases, J lost 13 bases, and 24 bases lay in between. This CDR3 contains 15 residues. Germline-derived CDR1 and CDR2 are SGHTA and FQGNSA. CDR3 residues: CASSGELGVGETQFF. The DNA of the CDR3 is TGTGCCAGCAGCGGCGAGCTGGGTGTGGGAGAGACCCAGTTCTTC.

There are many counts of this clonotype. The rearrangement joins TRBV24-1 to TRBJ2-1; no firm D call. The V gene's germline CDR1 is KGHDR and CDR2 SFDVKD. The CDR3 extends over 12 amino acids. V lost 1 base and J lost 9, with 6 bases in between. CDR3 nucleotides: TGTGCCACCAGTGATTTCCGACTTGAGCAGTTCTTC. It specifies CATSDFRLEQFF.

The chain uses TRBV6-1 and TRBJ2-1, with TRBD2 matching over 9 bases. The CDR3 is 17 residues long. The V gene end was trimmed by 5 bases and the J gene end by 4 bases; junction bases not matched to a gene: 12. Germline CDR1 is MNHNS and CDR2 is SASEGT. CDR3 coding DNA: TGTGCCAGCAGTTCCCGCCGGAAGCTAGCGGGGTACAATGAGCAGTTCTTC. The encoded protein is CASSSRRKLAGYNEQFF.

This clonotype has just one count. The chain couples TRBV6-5 to TRBJ2-5; D might be TRBD1 (6 bases). Germline assignment: CDR1 MNHEY and CDR2 SVGAGI. This CDR3 is 15 amino acids long. Trimming stripped 5 bases from V and 3 bases from J, with 16 bases between. Written as DNA, the CDR3 is TGTGCCAGCAGTGAACAAGCCAGGGGAAAAGAGACCCAGTACTTC. It is translated as CASSEQARGKETQYF.

This clonotype was counted ten times or more. The chain has TRBV12-3 or TRBV12-4 and TRBJ2-1, with D perhaps TRBD1 or TRBD2 (5 bases each). CDR3 length equals 14 residues. Deletions cut 7 bases from V and 4 bases from J, with 14 bases between. The CDR3 region is CASTLTGRYNEQFF. The DNA of the CDR3 is TGTGCCAGCACCCTAACGGGACGGTACAATGAGCAGTTCTTC.

This clonotype is termed medium-sized. The J gene is TRBJ2-1, the V gene TRBV6-1, with D uncertain. Per the germline V gene, CDR1 is MNHNS and CDR2 is SASEGT. The CDR3 has 11 amino acids. The V and J ends lost 8 bases and 10 bases respectively, with 12 bases between them. The CDR3 DNA sequence: TGTGCCAGCTCAGTAGTCTACGAGCAGTTCTTC. This codes for CASSVVYEQFF.

This clonotype was counted many times. The chain recombines TRBV6-1 with TRBJ2-6; unclear D gene. CDR1 and CDR2 (germline): MNHNS, SASEGT. V was clipped by 6 bases and J by 3 bases, with 3 bases between them. The CDR3 is 12 amino acids. The CDR3 DNA is TGTGCCAGCAGGGGTGGGGCCAACGTCCTGACTTTC. Residues: CASRGGANVLTF.

This clonotype was recorded only once. The chain employs TRBV6-1 and TRBJ2-1; no clear D gene. The J call may be wrong; the DNA end is better matched by TRBJ2-7. Germline CDR1 is MNHNS and CDR2 is SASEGT. The CDR3 totals 14 residues. CDR3: CASSPPLPYNEQYF. CDR3 coding DNA: TGTGCCAGCAGTCCCCCGTTGCCCTACAATGAGCAGTACTTC.

The chain employs TRBV6-1 and TRBJ2-1, with 7 bases that match TRBD2. This CDR3 spans 14 amino acids. V gave up 6 bases and J gave up 2 bases; unmatched junction bases: 4. Germline V gene sequence: CDR1 MNHNS, CDR2 SASEGT. The CDR3 DNA is TGTGCCAGCAGCCAGAGCGGGGCCTACAATGAGCAGTTCTTC. Translated, it gives CASSQSGAYNEQFF.